The present entry profiles one TCR beta chain with its context. From germline, CDR1 is MNHEY and CDR2 SMNVEV (reference sequence). With 10 bases clipped from V and 6 bases from J, the junction kept 12 bases outside the gene matches. The CDR3 has 15 residues. This sample was included in a study of blood T cell repertoires in COVID-19. Sequencing used immunoSEQ multiplex PCR; TCRdb keeps in-frame clones, though not all of them. The sample shows approximately 220,000 clones, around 91% of them seen only once. Participants were placed into cohorts based on the clinical history they reported. Sequencing used PBMCs or T cells enriched from blood (not recorded which). The chain links TRBV27 to TRBJ2-2; 9 bases match TRBD2. The receptor comes from a woman in her late teens or twenties in a cohort exposed to, infected with or recovered from COVID-19 (not recorded which). This CDR3 is CATGGGGAGSGELFF. The CDR3 DNA sequence: TGTGCCACGGGCGGCGGGGGGGCCGGTTCCGGGGAGCTGTTTTTT.